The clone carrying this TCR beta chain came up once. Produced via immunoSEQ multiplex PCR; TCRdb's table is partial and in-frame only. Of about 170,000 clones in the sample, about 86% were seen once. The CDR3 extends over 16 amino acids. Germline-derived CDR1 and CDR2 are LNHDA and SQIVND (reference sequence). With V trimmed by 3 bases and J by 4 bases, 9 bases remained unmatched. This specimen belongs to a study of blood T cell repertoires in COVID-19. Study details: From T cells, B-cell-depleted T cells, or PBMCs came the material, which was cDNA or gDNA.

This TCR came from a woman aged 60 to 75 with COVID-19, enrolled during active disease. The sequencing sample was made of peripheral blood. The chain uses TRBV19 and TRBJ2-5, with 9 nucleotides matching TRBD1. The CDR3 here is CASSIGTGRERETQYF. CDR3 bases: TGTGCCAGTAGTATCGGGACAGGGAGGGAGAGAGAGACCCAGTACTTC.